This TCR beta chain was observed in a study of blood T cells in healthy people across ages. Points from the study as a whole: Naive CD4+ cells and diversity were both higher in long-lived donors than in aged donors. Naive T cell percentage and TCR beta diversity correlated strongly.

With V trimmed by 3 bases and J by 2 bases, 8 bases remained unmatched. CDR3 length equals 18 residues. The germline CDR1 and CDR2 sequences are SGHRS and YFSETQ. Comments on this clonotype: Its antigen is unidentified.

Every donor gave 9 to 10 milliliters of peripheral blood. A sample-barcoded 5' primer and a J-beta primer mix were used in a second PCR of roughly 6 to 11 cycles. Each single sample gave us at least 2.5 million CDR3-containing paired-end reads. Each CDR3 protein gets one entry after TCRdb re-called the 5' RACE reads with MiXCR. The table includes about 1.1 million distinct CDR3 sequences, under 40% detected once. This clonotype was obtained from a man aged 18 to 29 in good health. The V and J genes are TRBV5-1 and TRBJ2-6; TRBD1 aligns across 10 bases. The sequencing input was blood. The CDR3 protein is CASSSGQGVNPGANVLTF. The CDR3 DNA sequence: TGCGCCAGCAGCTCTGGACAGGGGGTTAATCCTGGGGCCAACGTCCTGACTTTC.